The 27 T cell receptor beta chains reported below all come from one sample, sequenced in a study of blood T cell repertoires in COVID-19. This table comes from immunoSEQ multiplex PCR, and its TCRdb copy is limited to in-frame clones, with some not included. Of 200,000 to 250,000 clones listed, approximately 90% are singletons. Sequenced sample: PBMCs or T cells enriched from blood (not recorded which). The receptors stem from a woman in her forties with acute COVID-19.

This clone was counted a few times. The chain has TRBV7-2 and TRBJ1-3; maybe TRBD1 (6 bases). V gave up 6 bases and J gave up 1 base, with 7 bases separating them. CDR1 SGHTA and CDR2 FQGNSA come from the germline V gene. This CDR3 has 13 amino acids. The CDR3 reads CASSTGSGNTIYF. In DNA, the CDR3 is TGTGCCAGCAGTACAGGGTCTGGAAACACCATATATTTT.

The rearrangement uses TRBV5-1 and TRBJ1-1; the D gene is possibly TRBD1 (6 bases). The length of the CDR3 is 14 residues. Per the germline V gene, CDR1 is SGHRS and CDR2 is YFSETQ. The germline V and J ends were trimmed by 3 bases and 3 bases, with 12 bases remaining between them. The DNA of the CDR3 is TGCGCCAGCAGCTACTCCGGGACACACACTGAAGCTTTCTTT. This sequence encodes CASSYSGTHTEAFF.

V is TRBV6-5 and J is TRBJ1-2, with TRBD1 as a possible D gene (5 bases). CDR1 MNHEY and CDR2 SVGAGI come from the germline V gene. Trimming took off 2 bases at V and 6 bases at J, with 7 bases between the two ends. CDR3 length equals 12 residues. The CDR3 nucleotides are TGTGCCAGCAGTTACAGGGGTAATGGCTACACCTTC. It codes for CASSYRGNGYTF.

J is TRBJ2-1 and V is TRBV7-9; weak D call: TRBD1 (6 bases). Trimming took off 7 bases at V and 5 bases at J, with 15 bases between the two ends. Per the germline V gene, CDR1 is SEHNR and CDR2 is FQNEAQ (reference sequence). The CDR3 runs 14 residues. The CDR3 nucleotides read TGTGCCAGCATCGAAGTAGGGGGAAACAATGAGCAGTTCTTC. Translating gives CASIEVGGNNEQFF.

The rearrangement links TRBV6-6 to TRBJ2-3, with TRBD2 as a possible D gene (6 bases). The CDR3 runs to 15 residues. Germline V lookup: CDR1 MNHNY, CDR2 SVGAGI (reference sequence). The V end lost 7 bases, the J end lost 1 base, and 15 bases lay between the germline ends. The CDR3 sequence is CASIQAGPRTDTQYF. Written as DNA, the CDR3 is TGTGCCAGCATTCAAGCGGGCCCCCGCACAGATACGCAGTATTTT.

CDR3 DNA sequence: TGTGCCAGCAGCGTCCGGGAGGCCGGGGAGCTGTTTTTT. It translates to CASSVREAGELFF. The V call is TRBV7-9, the J call TRBJ2-2; 7 positions match TRBD2. Looked up from germline, CDR1 is SEHNR and CDR2 is FQNEAQ (reference sequence). This CDR3 has 13 residues. V dropped 5 bases and J dropped 6; count of bases not matched to a gene: 3.

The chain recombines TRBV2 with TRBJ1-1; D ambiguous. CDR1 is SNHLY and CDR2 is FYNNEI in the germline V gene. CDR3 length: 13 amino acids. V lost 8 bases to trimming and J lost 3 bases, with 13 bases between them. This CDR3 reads CASRVLDYTEAFF. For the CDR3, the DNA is TGTGCCAGCCGGGTCCTAGATTACACTGAAGCTTTCTTT.

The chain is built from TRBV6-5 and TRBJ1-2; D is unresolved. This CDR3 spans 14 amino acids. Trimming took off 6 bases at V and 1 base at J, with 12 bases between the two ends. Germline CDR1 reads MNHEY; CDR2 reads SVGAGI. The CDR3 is CASRGSNHNYGYTF. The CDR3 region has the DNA TGTGCCAGCAGGGGGAGTAATCATAACTATGGCTACACCTTC.

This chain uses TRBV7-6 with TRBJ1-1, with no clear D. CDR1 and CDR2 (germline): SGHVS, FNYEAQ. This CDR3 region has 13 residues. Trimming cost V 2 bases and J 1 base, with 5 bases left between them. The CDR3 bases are TGTGCCAGCAGCTTAACAGAGAACACTGAAGCTTTCTTT. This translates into CASSLTENTEAFF.

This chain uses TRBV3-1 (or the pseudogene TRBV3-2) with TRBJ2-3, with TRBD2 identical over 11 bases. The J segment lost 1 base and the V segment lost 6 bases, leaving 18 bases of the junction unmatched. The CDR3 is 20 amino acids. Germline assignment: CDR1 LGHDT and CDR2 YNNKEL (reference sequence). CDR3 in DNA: TGTGCCAGCAGTTTGAACGGGGCTAGCGGGGGGCGGTTCGGCACAGATACGCAGTATTTT. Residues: CASSLNGASGGRFGTDTQYF.

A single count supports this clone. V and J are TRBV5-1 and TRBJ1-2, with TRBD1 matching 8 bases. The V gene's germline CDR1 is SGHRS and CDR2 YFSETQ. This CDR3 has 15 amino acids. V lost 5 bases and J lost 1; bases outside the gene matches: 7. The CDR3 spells CASRDGQGGNYGYTF. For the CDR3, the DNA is TGCGCCAGCAGAGACGGACAGGGAGGTAACTATGGCTACACCTTC.

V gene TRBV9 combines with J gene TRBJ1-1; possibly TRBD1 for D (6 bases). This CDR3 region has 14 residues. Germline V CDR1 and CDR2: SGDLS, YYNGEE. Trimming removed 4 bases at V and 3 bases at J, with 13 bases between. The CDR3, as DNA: TGTGCCAGCAGCAAACGGGACACCCACACTGAAGCTTTCTTT. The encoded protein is CASSKRDTHTEAFF.

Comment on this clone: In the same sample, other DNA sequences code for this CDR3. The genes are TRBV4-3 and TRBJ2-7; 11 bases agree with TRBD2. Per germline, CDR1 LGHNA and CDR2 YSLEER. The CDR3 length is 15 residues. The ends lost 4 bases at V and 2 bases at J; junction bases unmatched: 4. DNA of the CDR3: TGCGCCAGCAGCCTCGGGACTAGCGGTACCTACGAGCAGTACTTC. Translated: CASSLGTSGTYEQYF.

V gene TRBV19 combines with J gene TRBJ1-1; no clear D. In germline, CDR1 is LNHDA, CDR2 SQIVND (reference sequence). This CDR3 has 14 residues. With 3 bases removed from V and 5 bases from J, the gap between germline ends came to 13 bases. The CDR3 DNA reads TGTGCCAGTAGTATGAGTGTCGGGAGTACTGAAGCTTTCTTT. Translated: CASSMSVGSTEAFF. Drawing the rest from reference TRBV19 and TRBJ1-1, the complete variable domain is DGGITQSPKYLFRKEGQNVTLSCEQNLNHDAMYWYRQDPGQGLRLIYYSQIVNDFQKGDIAEGYSVSREKKESFPLTVTSAQKNPTAFYLCASSMSVGSTEAFFGQGTRLTVV.

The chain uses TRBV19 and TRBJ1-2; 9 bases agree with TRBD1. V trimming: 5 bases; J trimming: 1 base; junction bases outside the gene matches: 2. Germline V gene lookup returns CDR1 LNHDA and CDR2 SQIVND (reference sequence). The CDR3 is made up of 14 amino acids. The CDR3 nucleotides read TGTGCCAGTAGTCCGACAGGGGGTAACTATGGCTACACCTTC. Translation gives CASSPTGGNYGYTF. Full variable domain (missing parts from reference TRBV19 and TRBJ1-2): DGGITQSPKYLFRKEGQNVTLSCEQNLNHDAMYWYRQDPGQGLRLIYYSQIVNDFQKGDIAEGYSVSREKKESFPLTVTSAQKNPTAFYLCASSPTGGNYGYTFGSGTRLTVV.

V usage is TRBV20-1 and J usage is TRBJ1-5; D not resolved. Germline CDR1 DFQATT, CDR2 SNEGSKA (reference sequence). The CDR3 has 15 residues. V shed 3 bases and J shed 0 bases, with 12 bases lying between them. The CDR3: CSASGSADSNQPQHF. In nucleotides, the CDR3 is TGCAGTGCTAGTGGTTCCGCGGATAGCAATCAGCCCCAGCATTTT.

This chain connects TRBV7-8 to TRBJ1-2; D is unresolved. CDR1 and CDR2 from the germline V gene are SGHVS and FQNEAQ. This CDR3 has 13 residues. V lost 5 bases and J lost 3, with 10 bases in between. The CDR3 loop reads CASSPGIDYGYTF. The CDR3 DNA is TGTGCCAGCAGCCCGGGAATTGACTATGGCTACACCTTC.

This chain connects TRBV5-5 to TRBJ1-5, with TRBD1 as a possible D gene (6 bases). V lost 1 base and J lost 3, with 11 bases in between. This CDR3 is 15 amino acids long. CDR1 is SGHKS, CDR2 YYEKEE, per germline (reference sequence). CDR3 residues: CASSLPGVINQPQHF. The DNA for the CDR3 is TGTGCCAGCAGCTTGCCAGGGGTGATCAATCAGCCCCAGCATTTT.

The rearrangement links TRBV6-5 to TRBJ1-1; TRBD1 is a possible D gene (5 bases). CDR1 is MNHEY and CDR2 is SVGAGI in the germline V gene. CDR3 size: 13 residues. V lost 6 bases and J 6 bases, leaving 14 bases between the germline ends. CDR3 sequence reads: CASSSTKGSEAFF. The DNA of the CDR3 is TGTGCCAGCAGCTCTACGAAGGGGTCTGAAGCTTTCTTT.

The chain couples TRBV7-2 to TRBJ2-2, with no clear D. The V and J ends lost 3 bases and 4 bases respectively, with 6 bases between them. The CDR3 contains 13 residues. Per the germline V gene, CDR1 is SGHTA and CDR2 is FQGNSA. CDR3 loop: CASSFPSTGELFF. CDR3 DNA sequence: TGTGCCAGCAGCTTCCCTAGCACCGGGGAGCTGTTTTTT.

CDR3 sequence (DNA): TGTGCCAGCAGTCAGGGTTTACGACAGCCCCAGCATTTT. Translating it yields CASSQGLRQPQHF. The V gene is TRBV6-5, the J gene TRBJ1-5; TRBD1 might be the D (5 bases). The V gene's germline CDR1 is MNHEY and CDR2 SVGAGI. The CDR3 has 13 residues. Deletions cut 5 bases from V and 7 bases from J, with 12 bases between.

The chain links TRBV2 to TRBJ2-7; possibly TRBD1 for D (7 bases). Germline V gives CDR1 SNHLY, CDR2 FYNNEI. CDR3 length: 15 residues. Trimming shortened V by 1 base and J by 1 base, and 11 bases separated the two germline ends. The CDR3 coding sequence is TGTGCCAGCAGTGAAGTTCAGGGGGGATCCTACGAGCAGTACGTC. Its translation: CASSEVQGGSYEQYV.

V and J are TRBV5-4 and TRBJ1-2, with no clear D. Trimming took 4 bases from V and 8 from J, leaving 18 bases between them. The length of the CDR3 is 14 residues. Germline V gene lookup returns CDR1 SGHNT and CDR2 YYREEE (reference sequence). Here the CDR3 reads CASSPSPDWRGYTF. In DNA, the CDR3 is TGTGCCAGCAGCCCGTCGCCTGATTGGAGAGGCTACACCTTC.

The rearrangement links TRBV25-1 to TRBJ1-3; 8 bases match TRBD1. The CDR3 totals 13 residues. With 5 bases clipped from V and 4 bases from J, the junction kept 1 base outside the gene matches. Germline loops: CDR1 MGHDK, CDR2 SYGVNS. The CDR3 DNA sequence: TGTGCCAGCAGTTCAGGGGGCGGAAACACCATATATTTT. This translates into CASSSGGGNTIYF.

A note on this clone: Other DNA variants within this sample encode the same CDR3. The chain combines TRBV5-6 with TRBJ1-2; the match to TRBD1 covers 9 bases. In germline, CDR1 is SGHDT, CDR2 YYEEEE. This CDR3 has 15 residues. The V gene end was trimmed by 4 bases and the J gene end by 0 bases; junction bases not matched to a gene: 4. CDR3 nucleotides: TGTGCCAGCAGCCTGGGGACAGGGACTAACTATGGCTACACCTTC. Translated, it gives CASSLGTGTNYGYTF.

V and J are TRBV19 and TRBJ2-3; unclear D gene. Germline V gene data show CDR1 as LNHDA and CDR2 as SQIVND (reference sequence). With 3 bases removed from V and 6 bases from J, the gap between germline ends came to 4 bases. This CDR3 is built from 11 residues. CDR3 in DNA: TGTGCCAGTAGTATCTTGGATACGCAGTATTTT. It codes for CASSILDTQYF.

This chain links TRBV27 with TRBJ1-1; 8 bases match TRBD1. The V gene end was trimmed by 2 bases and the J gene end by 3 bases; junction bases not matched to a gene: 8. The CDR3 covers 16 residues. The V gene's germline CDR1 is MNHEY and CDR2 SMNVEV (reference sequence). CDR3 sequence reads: CASSLGPRTGHTEAFF. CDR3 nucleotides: TGTGCCAGCAGTTTAGGTCCCCGGACAGGGCACACTGAAGCTTTCTTT.